The 10 T cell receptor beta chains below were found in one sample sequenced in a study of shared clonotypes between healthy human individuals. Libraries were prepared by immunoSEQ multiplex PCR; TCRdb keeps only in-frame clonotypes and omits some of them. The sample contains 2 million to 2.5 million clones, around 90% of which appear only once. Sequenced sample: naive CD4+ T cells from PBMCs. Subset meaning: CD45RA+ positively selected. The source of these receptors is a man between 18 and 35 years old in good health. Some clones in this sample may be carry-over from other donors' samples.

Comment on this clone: Other DNA variants within this sample encode the same CDR3. The rearrangement links TRBV5-1 to TRBJ2-5; no definite D call. The V and J ends lost 4 bases and 5 bases respectively, with 9 bases between them. This CDR3 has 12 amino acids. Per germline, CDR1 SGHRS and CDR2 YFSETQ. CDR3 sequence: CASSPTGETQYF. The DNA for the CDR3 is TGCGCCAGCAGCCCGACCGGGGAGACCCAGTACTTC.

The rearrangement links TRBV25-1 to TRBJ1-1; 7 bases agree with TRBD1. Trimming removed 5 bases from V and 1 base from J; junction bases left unmatched: 4. The CDR3 totals 14 residues. Germline V CDR1 and CDR2: MGHDK, SYGVNS. The CDR3 sequence is CASSPRTGNTEAFF. The CDR3 DNA reads as TGTGCCAGCAGTCCCCGGACAGGGAACACTGAAGCTTTCTTT.

V and J are TRBV28 and TRBJ1-5, with 7 bases that match TRBD1. Trimming cost V 6 bases and J 2 bases; bases outside gene matches: 10. The CDR3 covers 16 residues. Germline lookup yields CDR1 MDHEN and CDR2 SYDVKM. The CDR3: CASREQGFMGNQPQHF. The CDR3 DNA follows: TGTGCCAGCAGAGAACAGGGGTTTATGGGCAATCAGCCCCAGCATTTT. Full variable domain (rest looked up from reference TRBV28 and TRBJ1-5): DVKVTQSSRYLVKRTGEKVFLECVQDMDHENMFWYRQDPGLGLRLIYFSYDVKMKEKGDIPEGYSVSREKKERFSLILESASTNQTSMYLCASREQGFMGNQPQHFGDGTRLSIL.

The V and J genes are TRBV28 and TRBJ1-3, with D perhaps matching TRBD1 (5 bases). In germline, CDR1 is MDHEN, CDR2 SYDVKM. This CDR3 spans 16 amino acids. Trimming pared 5 bases from V and 2 bases from J, leaving 16 bases between. The CDR3 here is CASSRGRRNPGNTIYF. CDR3 nucleotides: TGTGCCAGCAGTAGGGGCCGCCGCAATCCTGGAAACACCATATATTTT.

The J gene is TRBJ1-2, the V gene TRBV19; D not resolved. Germline V gives CDR1 LNHDA, CDR2 SQIVND (reference sequence). The ends were cut back, 1 base at V and 0 bases at J, with 9 bases in the middle. The CDR3 covers 15 residues. CDR3 in DNA: TGTGCCAGTAGTATAGTGGCCACAACTAACTATGGCTACACCTTC. The encoded protein is CASSIVATTNYGYTF.

The chain joins TRBV2 to TRBJ2-3, with D possibly matching TRBD1 (6 bases). The CDR3 contains 14 residues. From germline, CDR1 is SNHLY and CDR2 FYNNEI. V gave up 6 bases and J gave up 6 bases, with 16 bases separating them. This CDR3 reads CASSVDRSSDTQYF. DNA of the CDR3: TGTGCCAGCAGCGTCGACAGGTCGTCGGATACGCAGTATTTT.

The rearrangement joins TRBV5-6 to TRBJ2-1; 12 bases match TRBD1. The CDR3 has 16 amino acids. CDR1 SGHDT and CDR2 YYEEEE come from the germline V gene. J gave up 9 bases and V 4 bases, and 11 bases lay outside the gene matches. The CDR3 sequence: CASSPPRDRGPFEQFF. The DNA of the CDR3 is TGTGCCAGCAGCCCCCCACGGGACAGGGGGCCGTTTGAGCAGTTCTTC.

The V gene is TRBV28, the J gene TRBJ2-2, with unresolved D. The V end was cut by 7 bases, the J end by 1 base, with 13 bases between. Germline CDR1 and CDR2: MDHEN and SYDVKM. This CDR3 spans 15 amino acids. The CDR3 loop reads CASKPGQLNTGELFF. The CDR3 bases are TGTGCCAGCAAGCCAGGTCAGCTGAACACCGGGGAGCTGTTTTTT.

To note about this clone: This sample also contains other DNA sequences that code for the same CDR3. This chain joins TRBV28 and TRBJ2-4, with D unclear. In germline, CDR1 is MDHEN, CDR2 SYDVKM. Trimming stripped 5 bases from V and 0 bases from J, with 11 bases between. The CDR3 runs to 15 residues. Here the CDR3 reads CASSPSGLAKNIQYF. The CDR3, as DNA: TGTGCCAGCAGTCCCTCCGGATTAGCCAAAAACATTCAGTACTTC. The full variable domain, its missing parts supplied by reference TRBV28 and TRBJ2-4, is DVKVTQSSRYLVKRTGEKVFLECVQDMDHENMFWYRQDPGLGLRLIYFSYDVKMKEKGDIPEGYSVSREKKERFSLILESASTNQTSMYLCASSPSGLAKNIQYFGAGTRLSVL.

The J gene is TRBJ2-2, the V gene TRBV6-1; D is unclear. The V gene's germline CDR1 is MNHNS and CDR2 SASEGT. The CDR3 spans 12 residues. V gave up 0 bases and J gave up 7 bases, with 3 bases separating them. The CDR3 sequence: CASSEAYGELFF. The CDR3 DNA reads TGTGCCAGCAGTGAAGCCTACGGGGAGCTGTTTTTT.